This passage covers 32 T cell receptor beta chains from one sample sequenced in a study of blood T cell repertoires in COVID-19. The repertoire was sequenced with immunoSEQ multiplex PCR; TCRdb's copy has only in-frame clones and lacks some. The table includes about 350,000 clones, about 91% detected once. The sample consisted of peripheral blood. All receptors derive from a man aged 30 to 45 with COVID-19, enrolled during active disease.

V and J are TRBV19 and TRBJ1-6; a possible D gene is TRBD1 (5 bases). V shed 6 bases and J shed 7 bases, with 13 bases lying between them. The CDR3 consists of 14 residues. Germline CDR1 LNHDA, CDR2 SQIVND (reference sequence). The DNA for the CDR3 is TGTGCCAGTAGCTCCGAGACAGCCAATTCACCCCTCCACTTT. Residues: CASSSETANSPLHF.

The V call is TRBV28, the J call TRBJ2-1; D gene unclear. Trimming removed 6 bases at V and 7 bases at J, with 16 bases between. The germline V gene has CDR1 MDHEN and CDR2 SYDVKM. The CDR3 consists of 14 residues. CDR3 residues: CASRFRRAGNEQFF. DNA for the CDR3: TGTGCCAGCAGGTTCCGACGCGCAGGTAATGAGCAGTTCTTC.

The rearrangement uses TRBV18 and TRBJ1-5, with D hard to call. Germline V lookup: CDR1 KGHSH, CDR2 LQKENI. Trimming took off 3 bases at V and 0 bases at J, with 6 bases between the two ends. The CDR3 contains 14 residues. CDR3 in amino acids: CASSPAGSNQPQHF. In DNA, the CDR3 is TGTGCCAGCTCACCGGCAGGTAGCAATCAGCCCCAGCATTTT.

The chain couples TRBV27 to TRBJ2-1; tentatively, D is TRBD2 (6 bases). The CDR3 spans 15 residues. The V end lost 6 bases, the J end lost 2 bases, and 14 bases lay between the germline ends. CDR1 and CDR2 from the germline V gene are MNHEY and SMNVEV (reference sequence). CDR3 in amino acids: CASRTRDLTYNEQFF. CDR3 coding DNA: TGTGCCAGCAGGACCCGGGACTTAACCTACAATGAGCAGTTCTTC.

The chain employs TRBV7-3 and TRBJ1-2; weak D call: TRBD1 (5 bases). The CDR3 totals 14 residues. The germline V gene encodes CDR1 SGHTA and CDR2 FQGTGA. V lost 2 bases, J lost 8 bases, and 15 bases lay in between. CDR3 in amino acids: CASSLYGRGEGYTF. CDR3 DNA sequence: TGTGCCAGCAGCTTATACGGGAGAGGGGAGGGCTACACCTTC.

V and J are TRBV21-1 and TRBJ2-1; TRBD2 is taken as the D call from the table, unchecked against the DNA. TRBV21-1 is noted as a pseudogene. CDR3 length: 18 amino acids. The CDR3 region has the DNA TGTGCCAGCAGCAAAGCCCTAAGGCTAGCGGGAGGGAGGGATGAGCAGTTCTTC. Its translation: CASSKALRLAGGRDEQFF.

This clone was recorded only once. The CDR3 region is CASSSTGGLETQYF. CDR3 nucleotide sequence: TGCGCCAGCAGCTCTACAGGGGGCTTGGAGACCCAGTACTTC. The gene calls are TRBV5-1 and TRBJ2-5; 9 bases line up with TRBD1. After removal of 3 bases from V and 5 bases from J, the junction contained 5 bases not matched to a gene. Germline CDR1 SGHRS, CDR2 YFSETQ. This CDR3 spans 14 amino acids.

The chain recombines TRBV3-1 (or the pseudogene TRBV3-2) with TRBJ2-5; no reliable D call. The germline CDR1 and CDR2 sequences are LGHDT and YNNKEL (reference sequence). The CDR3 has 15 amino acids. Trimming stripped 8 bases from V and 0 bases from J, with 16 bases between. CDR3 nucleotide sequence: TGTGCCAGCCCCCCGGAGAAGACGTACCAAGAGACCCAGTACTTC. Translated, it gives CASPPEKTYQETQYF.

The V and J genes are TRBV5-1 and TRBJ1-1; D is perhaps TRBD1 (6 bases). Germline V lookup: CDR1 SGHRS, CDR2 YFSETQ. CDR3 length: 12 amino acids. V gave up 4 bases and J gave up 8 bases, with 12 bases separating them. In nucleotides, the CDR3 is TGCGCCAGCAGCCACCAACAGGGAGAAGCTTTCTTT. Protein: CASSHQQGEAFF.

V and J are TRBV27 and TRBJ2-7, with TRBD2 matching 8 bases. This CDR3 is 17 amino acids long. Germline assignment: CDR1 MNHEY and CDR2 SMNVEV (reference sequence). J was trimmed by 3 bases and V by 5 bases; bases with no gene match: 15. CDR3 protein: CASSASSVLAGFYEQYF. CDR3 nucleotides: TGTGCCAGCAGTGCGAGTTCCGTTCTAGCGGGCTTCTACGAGCAGTACTTC.

The chain couples TRBV12-3 or TRBV12-4 to TRBJ1-2; D is ambiguous. CDR3 length equals 12 residues. The germline V and J ends were trimmed by 8 bases and 6 bases, with 13 bases remaining between them. DNA of the CDR3: TGTGCCAGCGGTCTAGCCTTTAATGGCTACACCTTC. This sequence encodes CASGLAFNGYTF.

CDR3 protein: CASSYGRGMNTGELFF. The DNA for the CDR3 is TGTGCCAGCAGTTACGGGAGAGGGATGAACACCGGGGAGCTGTTTTTT. V is TRBV6-5 and J is TRBJ2-2, with a tentative D call TRBD2 (5 bases). The CDR3 has 16 residues. Per the germline V gene, CDR1 is MNHEY and CDR2 is SVGAGI. Trimming took off 2 bases at V and 1 base at J, with 11 bases between the two ends.

The V call is TRBV5-1, the J call TRBJ2-7; D gene uncertain. The CDR3 runs to 15 residues. V shed 5 bases and J shed 3 bases, with 18 bases lying between them. Germline loops: CDR1 SGHRS, CDR2 YFSETQ. CDR3 sequence: CASSLQSGPYYEQYF. DNA of the CDR3: TGCGCCAGCAGTCTTCAGTCGGGTCCTTACTACGAGCAGTACTTC.

The chain couples TRBV28 to TRBJ2-7, with a tentative D call TRBD2 (6 bases). V was shortened by 2 bases and J by 3 bases, with 11 bases between the two germline ends. The CDR3 covers 14 residues. Germline V gene data show CDR1 as MDHEN and CDR2 as SYDVKM. CDR3 protein: CASSLQRVNYEQYF. In DNA form, the CDR3 reads TGTGCCAGCAGTTTACAGCGGGTTAACTACGAGCAGTACTTC.

The DNA of the CDR3 is TGCGCCAGCAGCACTCGGACAGGGGCGAACACCGGGGAGCTGTTTTTT. It specifies CASSTRTGANTGELFF. V and J are TRBV5-1 and TRBJ2-2; TRBD1 matches 9 bases. Per the germline V gene, CDR1 is SGHRS and CDR2 is YFSETQ. The CDR3 runs 16 residues. Trimming at V came to 4 bases and at J to 0 bases, leaving 4 bases not matched to a gene.

The chain is built from TRBV19 and TRBJ2-7, with D possibly TRBD2 on 6 matching bases. V was shortened by 5 bases and J by 2 bases, with 19 bases between the two germline ends. CDR1 and CDR2 from the germline V gene are LNHDA and SQIVND (reference sequence). The CDR3 sequence is 16 residues long. The CDR3 DNA reads as TGTGCCAGTAGTCCTCGGGGGACGAGTAGTACCTACGAGCAGTACTTC. It codes for CASSPRGTSSTYEQYF.

The chain joins TRBV7-2 to TRBJ1-1; no definite D call. Per the germline V gene, CDR1 is SGHTA and CDR2 is FQGNSA. V lost 3 bases, J lost 3 bases, and 11 bases lay in between. There are 14 residues in the CDR3. The CDR3: CASSFNRGDTEAFF. CDR3 DNA sequence: TGTGCCAGCAGCTTCAATCGAGGTGACACTGAAGCTTTCTTT.

The rearrangement joins TRBV27 to TRBJ2-1, with TRBD1 as a possible D gene (6 bases). CDR1 MNHEY and CDR2 SMNVEV come from the germline V gene (reference sequence). The CDR3 consists of 13 residues. CDR3 sequence reads: CAIGGTLYNEQFF. The CDR3 bases are TGTGCGATTGGGGGCACCCTATACAATGAGCAGTTCTTC.

In DNA form, the CDR3 reads TGCGCCAGCAGCTTGGAAGGAGGGGCCGGGGAAAAACTGTTTTTT. Encoded protein: CASSLEGGAGEKLFF. The V and J genes are TRBV5-1 and TRBJ1-4; D possibly corresponds to TRBD1 (5 bases). Germline CDR1 and CDR2: SGHRS and YFSETQ. CDR3 size: 15 residues. The V end was cut by 0 bases, the J end by 8 bases, with 14 bases between.

The gene calls are TRBV10-3 and TRBJ2-1, with D perhaps matching TRBD2 (5 bases). The CDR3 consists of 13 residues. CDR1 is ENHRY, CDR2 SYGVKD, per germline. With 9 bases removed from V and 5 bases from J, the gap between germline ends came to 14 bases. CDR3 protein: CAIRDTENNEQFF. The DNA for the CDR3 is TGTGCCATACGGGATACGGAAAACAATGAGCAGTTCTTC.

The chain has TRBV27 and TRBJ2-5; 8 nucleotides align to TRBD1. CDR3 size: 16 residues. V shed 6 bases, J shed 4 bases, and the junction held 13 bases outside the gene matches. Germline V CDR1 and CDR2: MNHEY, SMNVEV (reference sequence). The DNA for the CDR3 is TGTGCCAGCAGCCTGGCGGCGACAGGGGTTGGAGAGACCCAGTACTTC. It specifies CASSLAATGVGETQYF.

V usage is TRBV6-1 and J usage is TRBJ1-2, with 8 bases that match TRBD1. CDR3 length: 15 amino acids. Germline V gives CDR1 MNHNS, CDR2 SASEGT. The V segment lost 3 bases and the J segment 0 bases; nucleotides outside the gene matches: 3. As DNA, the CDR3 is TGTGCCAGCAGTGAGTGGACAGGGCCTAACTATGGCTACACCTTC. As protein: CASSEWTGPNYGYTF.

V gene TRBV18 combines with J gene TRBJ1-1; D not resolved. The germline V gene encodes CDR1 KGHSH and CDR2 LQKENI. This CDR3 has 14 residues. Trimming took 6 bases from V and 5 from J, leaving 16 bases between them. The CDR3 region has the DNA TGTGCCAGCTCCCCCGATCAGGTATCTACTGAAGCTTTCTTT. Its translation: CASSPDQVSTEAFF.

This clone was seen once. Other DNA sequences of this sample code for an identical CDR3. The chain recombines TRBV18 with TRBJ1-2; 7 positions match TRBD1. V was pared by 3 bases and J by 2 bases, with 3 bases of the junction left unmatched. Germline V lookup: CDR1 KGHSH, CDR2 LQKENI. The CDR3 is 14 residues long. The DNA of the CDR3 is TGTGCCAGCTCACCCGGACAGGAGAACTATGGCTACACCTTC. Its translation is CASSPGQENYGYTF.

This chain links TRBV11-2 with TRBJ2-2, with a tentative D call TRBD1 (6 bases). Germline V lookup: CDR1 SGHAT, CDR2 FQNNGV. CDR3 length: 16 amino acids. The V gene lost 2 bases and the J gene lost 4 bases, with 14 bases spanning the gap. The CDR3 sequence: CASSLRQGRGTGELFF. Here the CDR3 DNA reads TGTGCCAGCAGCTTACGCCAGGGGAGAGGCACCGGGGAGCTGTTTTTT.

This clone was picked up one time. CDR3 region: CARTDSPSSGNTIYF. CDR3 sequence (DNA): TGTGCCAGGACGGACAGTCCTTCCTCTGGAAACACCATATATTTT. The chain uses TRBV2 and TRBJ1-3; TRBD1 might be the D (6 bases). Trimming removed 9 bases from V and 0 bases from J, with 15 bases in between. The germline V gene encodes CDR1 SNHLY and CDR2 FYNNEI. This CDR3 has 15 residues.

This chain connects TRBV7-9 to TRBJ2-1, with 12 bases identical to TRBD2. The germline V gene encodes CDR1 SEHNR and CDR2 FQNEAQ (reference sequence). With 4 bases clipped from V and 0 bases from J, the junction kept 10 bases outside the gene matches. There are 19 residues in the CDR3. The CDR3 nucleotides are TGTGCCAGCAGCTCCCCCGGACTAGCGGGGCTGAGCTCCTACAATGAGCAGTTCTTC. Translating it yields CASSSPGLAGLSSYNEQFF.

The chain is built from TRBV5-4 and TRBJ1-6; 9 bases fit TRBD1. The CDR3 has 14 amino acids. Per germline, CDR1 SGHNT and CDR2 YYREEE (reference sequence). With V trimmed by 6 bases and J by 10 bases, 8 bases remained unmatched. This CDR3 is CASTITGGGSPLHF. The CDR3 DNA is TGTGCCAGCACAATCACAGGGGGCGGGTCACCCCTCCACTTT. Full variable domain (rest looked up from reference TRBV5-4 and TRBJ1-6): ETGVTQSPTHLIKTRGQQVTLRCSSQSGHNTVSWYQQALGQGPQFIFQYYREEENGRGNFPPRFSGLQFPNYSSELNVNALELDDSALYLCASTITGGGSPLHFGNGTRLTVT.

V and J are TRBV7-9 and TRBJ2-3; weak D call: TRBD2 (6 bases). Trimming shortened V by 4 bases and J by 0 bases, and 11 bases separated the two germline ends. Germline assignment: CDR1 SEHNR and CDR2 FQNEAQ (reference sequence). This CDR3 region has 15 residues. The CDR3 is CASSWRDFSTDTQYF. The CDR3 DNA sequence: TGTGCCAGCAGCTGGAGGGACTTCAGCACAGATACGCAGTATTTT.

This clone appeared once. The chain combines TRBV28 with TRBJ1-2, with D uncertain. The CDR3 extends over 14 amino acids. Germline V gene lookup returns CDR1 MDHEN and CDR2 SYDVKM. Trimming shortened V by 0 bases and J by 6 bases, and 11 bases separated the two germline ends. As DNA, the CDR3 is TGTGCCAGCAGTTTATGGGGCGTCCTTAATGGCTACACCTTC. Residues: CASSLWGVLNGYTF.

The rearrangement links TRBV19 to TRBJ2-1; 7 bases are shared with TRBD2. Germline V gene data show CDR1 as LNHDA and CDR2 as SQIVND (reference sequence). Trimming removed 4 bases from V and 3 bases from J; junction bases left unmatched: 6. The CDR3 is 15 amino acids. This chain's CDR3 is CASSKGLGIYNEQFF. For the CDR3, the DNA is TGTGCCAGTAGTAAAGGACTAGGTATCTACAATGAGCAGTTCTTC.

This chain joins TRBV24-1 and TRBJ1-2; D is unclear. V gave up 3 bases and J gave up 4 bases, with 11 bases separating them. Germline CDR1 and CDR2: KGHDR and SFDVKD. This CDR3 has 14 residues. The chain's CDR3 is CATSDPPVSYGYTF. For the CDR3, the DNA is TGTGCCACCAGTGATCCCCCCGTTAGCTATGGCTACACCTTC.